This entry is about one T cell receptor (beta chain). What it recognizes is unknown. Only in-frame clones appear in the TCRdb table, and some are missing; sequencing was by immunoSEQ multiplex PCR. The sample lists about 4,900 clones; almost 70% were seen once. Tumor samples were taken before definitive surgery or chemotherapy. The CDR3 length is 13 residues. The germline V gene has CDR1 MRHNA and CDR2 SNTAGT. With 2 bases removed from V and 7 bases from J, the gap between germline ends came to 11 bases. This sample was included in a study of high-grade serous ovarian cancer treatment subgroups. Study-wide findings and caveats: Different patients shared almost no repertoire; same-patient tumors shared about 0.11 to 0.85.

The rearrangement joins TRBV6-4 to TRBJ1-1; D is perhaps TRBD1 (6 bases). The sequencing sample was made of tumor tissue. The TCR sequence derives from a human donor with high-grade serous ovarian cancer. CDR3 sequence (DNA): TGTGCCAGCAGTGACGCTGAGGACAGTGAAGCTTTCTTT. Translation: CASSDAEDSEAFF.